The 4 T cell receptor beta chains below come from one sample, sequenced in a study of OX40 agonist ivuxolimab in advanced cancers. Data came from immunoSEQ multiplex PCR; TCRdb stores just in-frame clones and leaves some out. Among approximately 63,000 clones, roughly 90% were seen once, and the ten largest hold approximately 1.1%. The specimen was CD4+ or CD8+ T cells sorted from blood, collected in a trial of the OX40 agonist ivuxolimab. All receptors come from an adult with an advanced solid tumor such as melanoma, head and neck, liver or kidney cancer.

The V and J genes are TRBV18 and TRBJ1-6; 8 bases fit TRBD1. V was pared by 3 bases and J by 8 bases, with 3 bases of the junction left unmatched. CDR1 KGHSH and CDR2 LQKENI come from the germline V gene. This CDR3 region has 14 residues. Here the CDR3 reads CASSPGQGYSPLHF. CDR3 nucleotides: TGTGCCAGCTCACCTGGACAGGGTTATTCACCCCTCCACTTT.

The chain links TRBV6-1 to TRBJ1-1; no clear D. Trimming removed 5 bases at V and 0 bases at J, with 7 bases between. There are 13 residues in the CDR3. The germline gives CDR1 MNHNS, CDR2 SASEGT. The CDR3: CASSPRLNTEAFF. Written as DNA, the CDR3 is TGTGCCAGCAGTCCCAGGTTGAACACTGAAGCTTTCTTT.

The chain joins TRBV5-1 to TRBJ2-5, with 7 bases lining up with TRBD2. J was trimmed by 3 bases and V by 4 bases; bases with no gene match: 12. The germline V gene has CDR1 SGHRS and CDR2 YFSETQ. The CDR3 consists of 16 residues. CDR3 bases: TGCGCCAGCAGCCAGCCCAAACCGACTAGCAAAGAGACCCAGTACTTC. Translation: CASSQPKPTSKETQYF.

The chain combines TRBV5-1 with TRBJ1-2; TRBD1 matches 12 bases. The CDR3 spans 18 residues. The V and J ends lost 2 bases and 0 bases, in that order; junction bases with no gene match: 8. CDR1 and CDR2 from the germline V gene are SGHRS and YFSETQ. CDR3 sequence reads: CASSFTGTGGASNYGYTF. DNA of the CDR3: TGCGCCAGCAGCTTCACCGGGACAGGGGGCGCGTCTAACTATGGCTACACCTTC. The full variable domain, with the rest looked up from reference TRBV5-1 and TRBJ1-2, is KAGVTQTPRYLIKTRGQQVTLSCSPISGHRSVSWYQQTPGQGLQFLFEYFSETQRNKGNFPGRFSGRQFSNSRSEMNVSTLELGDSALYLCASSFTGTGGASNYGYTFGSGTRLTVV.